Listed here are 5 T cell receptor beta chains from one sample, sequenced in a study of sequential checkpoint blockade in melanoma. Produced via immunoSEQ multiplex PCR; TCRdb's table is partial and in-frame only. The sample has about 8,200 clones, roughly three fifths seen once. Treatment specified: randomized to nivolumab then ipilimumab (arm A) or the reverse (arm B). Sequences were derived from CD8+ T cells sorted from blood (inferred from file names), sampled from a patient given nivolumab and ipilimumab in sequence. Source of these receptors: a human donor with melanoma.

CDR3 sequence: CASHVGEGDQPQHF. Written as DNA, the CDR3 is TGTGCCAGCCACGTCGGGGAGGGAGATCAGCCCCAGCATTTT. The chain combines TRBV19 with TRBJ1-5; D unclear. Germline loops: CDR1 LNHDA, CDR2 SQIVND (reference sequence). This CDR3 is built from 14 residues. Trimming cost V 9 bases and J 5 bases, with 17 bases left between them.

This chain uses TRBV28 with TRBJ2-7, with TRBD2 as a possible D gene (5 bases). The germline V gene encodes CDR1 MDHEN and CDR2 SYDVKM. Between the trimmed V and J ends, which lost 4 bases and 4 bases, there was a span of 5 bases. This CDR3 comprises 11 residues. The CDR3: CASSSGYEQYF. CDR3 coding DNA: TGTGCCAGCAGTTCGGGATACGAGCAGTACTTC.

The DNA of the CDR3 is TGTGCCAGCAGTTTAGGACAGCGGATCAATCAGCCCCAGCATTTT. Protein sequence: CASSLGQRINQPQHF. This sequence joins TRBV28 and TRBJ1-5; tentative D call: TRBD1 (6 bases). In germline, CDR1 is MDHEN, CDR2 SYDVKM. The germline V and J ends were trimmed by 2 bases and 3 bases, with 11 bases remaining between them. This CDR3 has 15 amino acids.

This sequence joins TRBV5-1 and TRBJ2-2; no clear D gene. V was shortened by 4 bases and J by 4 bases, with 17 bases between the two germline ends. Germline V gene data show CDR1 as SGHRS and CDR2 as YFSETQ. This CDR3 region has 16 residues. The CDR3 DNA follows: TGCGCCAGCAGCCCGCGGCCAGAAGAGTCCACCGGGGAGCTGTTTTTT. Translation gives CASSPRPEESTGELFF. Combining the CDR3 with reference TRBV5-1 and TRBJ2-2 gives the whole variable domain KAGVTQTPRYLIKTRGQQVTLSCSPISGHRSVSWYQQTPGQGLQFLFEYFSETQRNKGNFPGRFSGRQFSNSRSEMNVSTLELGDSALYLCASSPRPEESTGELFFGEGSRLTVL.

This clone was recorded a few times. DNA for the CDR3: TGCGCCAGCAGCCAAGGAAAGGGAGCATACGAGCAGTACTTC. This gives the protein CASSQGKGAYEQYF. The chain recombines TRBV4-3 with TRBJ2-7; TRBD2 might be the D (5 bases). Trimming took 1 base from V and 4 from J, leaving 11 bases between them. CDR1 is LGHNA and CDR2 is YSLEER in the germline V gene. The CDR3 contains 14 residues.